Shown below are 19 T cell receptor beta chains from a single sample sequenced in a study of cytomegalovirus exposure and HLA in healthy donors. The PCR had 60 Vbeta and 13 Jbeta primers. Here immunoSEQ multiplex PCR was the method, and the copy in TCRdb shows in-frame clones only, minus some. The sample includes around 140,000 clones, around four fifths of them seen just once. The sample was PBMCs. These receptors were collected from a man aged 40-49 years in good health and CMV-seronegative.

The chain carries TRBV28 and TRBJ2-7; no firm D call. Trimming removed 3 bases from V and 3 bases from J, with 6 bases in between. Looked up from germline, CDR1 is MDHEN and CDR2 is SYDVKM. The CDR3 extends over 12 amino acids. CDR3 DNA sequence: TGTGCCAGCAGTTTTAGTTTCTACGAGCAGTACTTC. This codes for CASSFSFYEQYF.

The rearrangement uses TRBV7-9 and TRBJ1-4; no clear D gene. V shed 2 bases and J shed 4 bases, with 8 bases lying between them. The CDR3 is 14 residues long. From germline, CDR1 is SEHNR and CDR2 FQNEAQ (reference sequence). CDR3 residues: CASSLRGFNEKLFF. The CDR3 DNA sequence: TGTGCCAGCAGCTTAAGAGGGTTTAATGAAAAACTGTTTTTT.

The chain couples TRBV14 to TRBJ2-3; TRBD2 matches 13 bases. This CDR3 has 20 residues. CDR1 is SGHDN, CDR2 FVKESK, per germline. The V gene end was trimmed by 0 bases and the J gene end by 3 bases; junction bases not matched to a gene: 12. CDR3 in DNA: TGTGCCAGCAGCCAAGATCCGAGACTAGCGGGAGGTGCCGGTACAGATACGCAGTATTTT. It specifies CASSQDPRLAGGAGTDTQYF.

V gene TRBV2 combines with J gene TRBJ1-6, with a tentative D call TRBD1 (6 bases). V lost 9 bases, J lost 6 bases, and 12 bases lay in between. This CDR3 spans 13 amino acids. Germline-derived CDR1 and CDR2 are SNHLY and FYNNEI. The CDR3: CASEDRPNSPLHF. The CDR3 nucleotides read TGTGCCAGTGAGGACAGACCTAATTCACCCCTCCACTTT.

Notes on this clone: At one boundary the junction diverges from the germline segment, which might be a read error. The same CDR3 can be traced to other DNA sequences in this sample. This chain uses TRBV7-6 with TRBJ2-1; possibly TRBD2 for D (5 bases). CDR3 length equals 17 residues. Germline CDR1 SGHVS, CDR2 FNYEAQ. The DNA of the CDR3 is TGTGCCAGCAGCCCTGGACTCCTCCCCCCTTCCTACAACGAGCAGTTCTTC. This sequence encodes CASSPGLLPPSYNEQFF. The full variable domain, completed using reference TRBV7-6 and TRBJ2-1, is GAGVSQSPRYKVTKRGQDVALRCDPISGHVSLYWYRQALGQGPEFLTYFNYEAQQDKSGLPNDRFSAERPEGSISTLTIQRTEQRDSAMYRCASSPGLLPPSYNEQFFGPGTRLTVL.

This rearrangement joins TRBV9 to TRBJ2-1; 9 positions match TRBD2. The CDR3 extends over 18 amino acids. Losses at the gene ends were 4 bases for V and 1 base for J; bases not matched to a gene: 12. Germline CDR1 is SGDLS and CDR2 is YYNGEE. The CDR3 spells CASSPGAGGPESYNEQFF. The CDR3 region has the DNA TGTGCCAGCAGCCCGGGGGCGGGAGGGCCAGAATCCTACAATGAGCAGTTCTTC.

The rearrangement links TRBV7-2 to TRBJ2-1, with TRBD2 matching 9 bases. V shed 0 bases, J shed 16 bases, and the junction held 10 bases outside the gene matches. This CDR3 is 14 amino acids long. The V gene's germline CDR1 is SGHTA and CDR2 FQGNSA. CDR3 protein: CASSLARPSGIRFF. CDR3 DNA sequence: TGTGCCAGCAGCTTAGCGCGACCTAGCGGGATAAGATTCTTC.

With respect to this clone: An end of the junction differs from the germline gene, which may be a read error. The V call is TRBV7-7, the J call TRBJ2-1; maybe TRBD2 (6 bases). CDR3 length: 13 residues. Germline CDR1 SSHAT, CDR2 FNYEAQ (reference sequence). This CDR3 reads CASSGSHGGEQFF. The CDR3 DNA sequence: TGTGCTAGCAGCGGGTCTCACGGGGGTGAGCAGTTCTTC.

V gene TRBV7-8 combines with J gene TRBJ2-3; 7 bases are shared with TRBD1. Germline V CDR1 and CDR2: SGHVS, FQNEAQ. Unmatched junction bases numbered 10, after V lost 5 bases and J lost 2 bases. This CDR3 spans 16 amino acids. CDR3 sequence: CASSMNRDRNTDTQYF. CDR3 coding DNA: TGTGCCAGCAGCATGAACCGGGACAGAAACACAGATACGCAGTATTTT.

The chain employs TRBV19 and TRBJ2-5; D might be TRBD1 (7 bases). Trimming removed 3 bases at V and 5 bases at J, with 10 bases between. Germline-derived CDR1 and CDR2 are LNHDA and SQIVND (reference sequence). The CDR3 covers 13 residues. CDR3 in DNA: TGTGCCAGTAGTATGACAGGGAGGGAGACCCAGTACTTC. Amino acid sequence: CASSMTGRETQYF. Full variable domain (rest looked up from reference TRBV19 and TRBJ2-5): DGGITQSPKYLFRKEGQNVTLSCEQNLNHDAMYWYRQDPGQGLRLIYYSQIVNDFQKGDIAEGYSVSREKKESFPLTVTSAQKNPTAFYLCASSMTGRETQYFGPGTRLLVL.

V is TRBV27 and J is TRBJ2-7, with 10 bases lining up with TRBD1. CDR1 MNHEY and CDR2 SMNVEV come from the germline V gene (reference sequence). This CDR3 is built from 16 residues. Germline trimming cut 0 bases from V and 1 base from J; bases unmatched to any gene: 3. CDR3 sequence (DNA): TGTGCCAGCAGTTTATCGGGGACAGGGGCTTCCTACGAGCAGTACTTC. It specifies CASSLSGTGASYEQYF.

The chain recombines TRBV5-1 with TRBJ2-2; tentative D call: TRBD2 (5 bases). CDR3 length equals 14 residues. The V end lost 0 bases, the J end lost 5 bases, and 8 bases lay between the germline ends. Germline V gene data show CDR1 as SGHRS and CDR2 as YFSETQ. CDR3 bases: TGCGCCAGCAGCTTGGCCCGGGGAACCGGGGAGCTGTTTTTT. Amino acid sequence: CASSLARGTGELFF.

The V call is TRBV19, the J call TRBJ1-5; 10 bases fit TRBD1. The CDR3 is made up of 15 amino acids. Germline V lookup: CDR1 LNHDA, CDR2 SQIVND (reference sequence). V gave up 3 bases and J gave up 5 bases; unmatched junction bases: 4. CDR3 coding DNA: TGTGCCAGTAGTATGGGACAGGGGAATTATCAGCCCCAGCATTTT. As protein: CASSMGQGNYQPQHF.

V gene TRBV11-2 combines with J gene TRBJ2-3, with D maybe TRBD1 (5 bases). Trimming shortened V by 0 bases and J by 4 bases, and 14 bases separated the two germline ends. CDR1 and CDR2 (germline): SGHAT, FQNNGV. The CDR3 extends over 16 amino acids. The CDR3 DNA is TGTGCCAGCAGCTTAGACAGGGTCTTCGGCGCAGATACGCAGTATTTT. Its translation is CASSLDRVFGADTQYF.

V gene TRBV7-2 combines with J gene TRBJ2-4; 14 bases match TRBD2. CDR1 and CDR2 (germline): SGHTA, FQGNSA. The junction had 3 bases not matched to a gene; V was cut back by 5 bases and J by 6 bases. This CDR3 is built from 15 residues. The CDR3 region is CASSAGLAGVNIQYF. The CDR3 DNA reads TGTGCCAGCAGCGCGGGACTAGCGGGAGTAAACATTCAGTACTTC.

This rearrangement joins TRBV4-1 to TRBJ1-1; D unresolved. Germline assignment: CDR1 MGHRA and CDR2 YSYEKL. CDR3 size: 15 residues. V was clipped by 3 bases and J by 5 bases, with 16 bases between them. The DNA for the CDR3 is TGCGCCAGCAGCCAGTCCGGAGGGTCCGGAACTGAAGCTTTCTTT. Protein sequence: CASSQSGGSGTEAFF.

The CDR3 nucleotides read TGCGCCAGCAGAGGACAGAGCTCCTACAATGAGCAGTTCTTC. It codes for CASRGQSSYNEQFF. The chain employs TRBV5-1 and TRBJ2-1; perhaps TRBD1 as D (6 bases). V dropped 5 bases and J dropped 0 bases, with 9 bases sitting between them. This CDR3 region has 14 residues. The V gene's germline CDR1 is SGHRS and CDR2 YFSETQ.

The chain employs TRBV27 and TRBJ1-1; D is uncertain. The germline CDR1 and CDR2 sequences are MNHEY and SMNVEV (reference sequence). The CDR3 contains 15 residues. Trimming took off 5 bases at V and 2 bases at J, with 15 bases between the two ends. The CDR3: CASSENLGVNTEAFF. The CDR3 DNA reads TGTGCCAGCAGTGAAAACCTCGGGGTAAACACTGAAGCTTTCTTT.

The genes are TRBV2 and TRBJ1-3; 9 bases map to TRBD1. The CDR3 runs to 15 residues. Germline loops: CDR1 SNHLY, CDR2 FYNNEI. V lost 1 base, J lost 3 bases, and 1 base stayed unmatched. CDR3 DNA: TGTGCCAGCAGTGAAGGGACAGGGGTTGGAAACACCATATATTTT. Its protein is CASSEGTGVGNTIYF.